The present TCR beta chain was sequenced within a study of T cells after yellow fever vaccination. TCR cDNA, made by 5'RACE template switching, carried an added universal primer site and UMIs. Using its own MiXCR run on the 5' RACE reads, TCRdb lists one record per CDR3 protein. In the table there are approximately 550,000 distinct CDR3 sequences, over 15% of which are singletons. CDR1 and CDR2 from the germline V gene are LNHNV and YYDKDF (reference sequence). The CDR3 consists of 15 residues. The V end lost 0 bases, the J end lost 6 bases, and 14 bases lay between the germline ends. The source of this sequence is a man aged 25-45 years who received the YFV17D yellow fever vaccine. This chain uses TRBV15 with TRBJ1-1, with D hard to call. Sequenced here: PBMCs, sampled 15 days after the yellow fever booster vaccination. The DNA for the CDR3 is TGTGCCACCAGCAGAGATTTAGGCGGAAATGCTGAAGCTTTCTTT. Translated, it gives CATSRDLGGNAEAFF.